The rows below give T cell receptor beta chains drawn from one sample of a study of cytomegalovirus exposure and HLA in healthy donors. Some clones are missing from TCRdb's copy, which holds only in-frame ones; the method was immunoSEQ multiplex PCR. The sample yields a few hundred thousand clones, 90% seen once. Source material: PBMCs. These receptors were collected from a woman aged 25-40 years in good health and CMV-seronegative. Each CDR3 is given with its conserved first and last residue. The D gene is left open where the match is weak. The listing skips clone size in some rows; elsewhere it reads once, few, many or a size class.

TGTGCCAGCATAAGTACCGGGACAGGGGTGTACAATGAGCAGTTCTTC CASISTGTGVYNEQFF TRBD1 TRBV27 . TRBJ2-1
TGTGCCAGCAGCGTAGGAGTTTCGTACGAGCAGTACTTC CASSVGVSYEQYF . TRBV9 . TRBJ2-7
TGTGCCAGCAGCGTGGGACTAGCGGGATCAGATACGCAGTATTTT CASSVGLAGSDTQYF TRBD2 TRBV9 few TRBJ2-3
TGTGCCAGCAGCCCTCCCGTGGTCGGATGGGACACCGGGGAGCTGTTTTTT CASSPPVVGWDTGELFF . TRBV21-1 . TRBJ2-2
TGCGCCAGCAGTCGTTGGTACGAGCAGTACTTC CASSRWYEQYF . TRBV10-2 few TRBJ2-7
TGTGCCAGCAGCCTACTCAAGGACATTCAGTACTTC CASSLLKDIQYF . TRBV13 . TRBJ2-4
TGTGCCAGCAGCCCTAGCGGGACCTCCTACAATGAGCAGTTCTTC CASSPSGTSYNEQFF TRBD2 TRBV5-6 . TRBJ2-1
TGTGCCAGCAGCCAAGATTGGTCCCGATGGGGCACAGATACGCAGTATTTT CASSQDWSRWGTDTQYF . TRBV14 . TRBJ2-3
TGTGCCAGTAGACAGGGGAGAAATGAAAAACTGTTTTTT CASRQGRNEKLFF TRBD1 TRBV19 . TRBJ1-4
TGTGCCAGCAGTCACGGCCTAGCGGGAGGGATATTGACAGATACGCAGTATTTT CASSHGLAGGILTDTQYF TRBD2 TRBV4-2 . TRBJ2-3
TGTGCCAGCAGAATCGCGGGAGGGCCGAGTACCGGGGAGCTGTTTTTT CASRIAGGPSTGELFF TRBD2 TRBV27 . TRBJ2-2
TGTGCCAGCGGGCCTTTCGGCTACGAGCAGTACTTC CASGPFGYEQYF . TRBV27 . TRBJ2-7
TGTGCCAGTAGTACCGGGACGGCAAACAATCAGCCCCAGCATTTT CASSTGTANNQPQHF . TRBV19 few TRBJ1-5
TGTGCCAGCAGCTTCCGCAGACTGACTTCGGGCACAGATACGCAGTATTTT CASSFRRLTSGTDTQYF . TRBV11-3 . TRBJ2-3
TGTGCCAGCACGGGTCCCGGTTCGCAGGGGGACACTGAAGCTTTCTTT CASTGPGSQGDTEAFF TRBD1 TRBV27 . TRBJ1-1
TGTGCCAGCAGTTTAGGGACTAGATCGGGGGATGAGCAGTTCTTC CASSLGTRSGDEQFF TRBD2 TRBV27 . TRBJ2-1
TGTGCCAGCAGTTCAAGCGGGAGGGCTACAGATACGCAGTATTTT CASSSSGRATDTQYF TRBD2 TRBV27 . TRBJ2-3
TGTGCCAGCAGCCAAACTTCCGGGACGGACCTCTATGGCTACACCTTC CASSQTSGTDLYGYTF . TRBV4-2 . TRBJ1-2
TGCGCCAGCAGCTTGGCCGGGACAGGGGGCATAAATGAGCAGTTCTTC CASSLAGTGGINEQFF TRBD1 TRBV5-1 . TRBJ2-1
TGTGCCAGCTCAGATCAGCGGGACTCCTACGAGCAGTACTTC CASSDQRDSYEQYF TRBD2 TRBV18 . TRBJ2-7
TGCAGCGTTGGGAGGGGGAACACTGAAGCTTTCTTT CSVGRGNTEAFF . TRBV29-1 few TRBJ1-1
TGTGCCATTGAACGGGGACAGGGGGTCACCGGGGAGCTGTTTTTT CAIERGQGVTGELFF TRBD1 TRBV28 . TRBJ2-2
TGTGCCAGCAGCTTTGCCGTGGGAACCGGGACCGGGGAGCTGTTTTTT CASSFAVGTGTGELFF . TRBV11-3 . TRBJ2-2
TGCAGCGTGCAGGGGCCCGGGGAGCTGTTTTTT CSVQGPGELFF . TRBV29-1 . TRBJ2-2
TGTGCCAGCGGAGAACGAGAAAAACTGTTTTTT CASGEREKLFF . TRBV6-5 few TRBJ1-4
TGTGCCAGCAGGCAAGACAGGGGTTCTCAGCCCCAGCATTTT CASRQDRGSQPQHF TRBD1 TRBV28 . TRBJ1-5
TGTGCCAGCAGCCCTACTAGGGCCCTCTCCTACGAGCAGTACTTC CASSPTRALSYEQYF . TRBV7-8 . TRBJ2-7
TGTGCCAGCAGCCTTAGACTAGCGGGAGGCACAGATACGCAGTATTTT CASSLRLAGGTDTQYF TRBD2 TRBV11-3 once TRBJ2-3
TGTGCCAGCAGTTTACAGGAGCAAGGGAGGCACGAGCAGTACTTC CASSLQEQGRHEQYF . TRBV28 . TRBJ2-7
TGTGCCAGCAGTTTATCGAGGGGGTTGGCTGAAGCTTTCTTT CASSLSRGLAEAFF . TRBV27 . TRBJ1-1
TGTGCCAGCAGCTTGGAGGACATGCGCTCTGGAAACACCATATATTTT CASSLEDMRSGNTIYF . TRBV7-2 . TRBJ1-3
TGTGCCAGCAGGCTAGCGGGAGGAACCTACGAGCAGTACTTC CASRLAGGTYEQYF TRBD2 TRBV27 . TRBJ2-7
TGTGCCAGCAGCTTGACCTGGCAGGCTCCCTACGAGCAGTACTTC CASSLTWQAPYEQYF . TRBV5-5 . TRBJ2-7
TGTGCCAGCAGCCAGACACAGGGGGCTTATTTCGGAGATCAGCCCCAGCATTTT CASSQTQGAYFGDQPQHF TRBD1 TRBV4-2 . TRBJ1-5
TGTGCCAGCAGCGAGGGACTAGCGGGAGGCGAGAACGAGCAGTACTTC CASSEGLAGGENEQYF TRBD2 TRBV7-2 . TRBJ2-7
TGTGCCAGCAGCGATTTATTGGGGGATGAAAAACTGTTTTTT CASSDLLGDEKLFF . TRBV7-9 . TRBJ1-4
TGTGCCAGCAGCTCCGGGACTAGTCTGTTTCAAGATACGCAGTATTTT CASSSGTSLFQDTQYF TRBD2 TRBV5-4 . TRBJ2-3
TGCGCCAGCAGCTTATGGGGACTGGGAGAAGAGACCCAGTACTTC CASSLWGLGEETQYF . TRBV5-1 . TRBJ2-5
TGTGCCAGTTCTCAAGCGGGGGGAAGCGTCAATGAGCAGTTCTTC CASSQAGGSVNEQFF TRBD2 TRBV6-4 . TRBJ2-1
TGCGCCAGCAGCCAATGGAAAGATACGGGACACACTTTCGCTGAAGCTTTCTTT CASSQWKDTGHTFAEAFF . TRBV4-3 . TRBJ1-1
TGTGCCAGCAGCCCCTTGGAGGGAGGAATTGCTTCTGGCTATGGCTACACCTTC CASSPLEGGIASGYGYTF . TRBV9 . TRBJ1-2
TGTGCCAGCAGTTTCCGGGACAGGGGGATGAACACTGAAGCTTTCTTT CASSFRDRGMNTEAFF TRBD1 TRBV28 . TRBJ1-1
TGCGCCAGCAGCGTATACAGGAGCGATGAGCAGTTCTTC CASSVYRSDEQFF . TRBV5-1 . TRBJ2-1
TGTGCCAGCAGTCGCTCACCGCACTGGAACAGCGAAGGAAACACCATATATTTT CASSRSPHWNSEGNTIYF . TRBV2 . TRBJ1-3
TGTGCCAGCAAAGGCGGGGACAGCTCCTACGAGCAGTACTTC CASKGGDSSYEQYF . TRBV21-1 . TRBJ2-7
TGCGCCAGCAGCCGGGGGACAGTCACAGCTAACTATGGCTACACCTTC CASSRGTVTANYGYTF TRBD1 TRBV4-3 . TRBJ1-2
TGTGCCAGCAGCTTGCCTCTAGCGGGAGTTTACAATGAGCAGTTCTTC CASSLPLAGVYNEQFF TRBD2 TRBV5-4 . TRBJ2-1
TGTGCCAGCAGCTTCGGTAGCGGGAGAAATGAGCAGTTCTTC CASSFGSGRNEQFF TRBD2 TRBV11-2 . TRBJ2-1
TGTGCCAGCAGCTTGGGGCTAGCGGGAGGGCCAGGGAACACCGGGGAGCTGTTTTTT CASSLGLAGGPGNTGELFF TRBD2 TRBV5-5 . TRBJ2-2
TGTGCCAGCAGCCCAGAGTACGGGGAGCTGTTTTTT CASSPEYGELFF . TRBV7-9 . TRBJ2-2
TGTGCCAGCAGCTTACGGGTGAACACTGAAGCTTTCTTT CASSLRVNTEAFF . TRBV11-2 . TRBJ1-1
TGTGCCAGCAGCTTAGCAGGGGTGGGTGGCTACGAGCAGTACTTC CASSLAGVGGYEQYF . TRBV7-6 . TRBJ2-7
TGTGCCAGCACGGCCGGACAAGAGGGAAACACCATATATTTT CASTAGQEGNTIYF . TRBV2 . TRBJ1-3
TGTGCCACCAGCAGGTGGGGACAGGGGGCTGGTGGGGCCAACGTCCTGACTTTC CATSRWGQGAGGANVLTF TRBD1 TRBV15 . TRBJ2-6
TGTGCCAGCAGCTTGGGGCGCACCGGGGAGCTGTTTTTT CASSLGRTGELFF . TRBV7-9 . TRBJ2-2
TGTGCCAGCAGGATTCGGGGGAACACCGGGGAGCTGTTTTTT CASRIRGNTGELFF . TRBV5-4 . TRBJ2-2
TGTGCCAGCAGTGAAGCGCGGAGGACAGGGAATCAGCCCCAGCATTTT CASSEARRTGNQPQHF TRBD1 TRBV6-1 . TRBJ1-5